Here is one T cell receptor beta chain with its context. The antigen is unknown. Per the germline V gene, CDR1 is SGHNT and CDR2 is YYREEE (reference sequence). This CDR3 region has 13 residues. With 1 base removed from V and 10 bases from J, the gap between germline ends came to 11 bases. The sample comes from a study of T cells in localized non-small cell lung cancer. Only in-frame clones appear in the TCRdb table, and some are missing; sequencing was by immunoSEQ multiplex PCR. This sample has tens of thousands of clones, with approximately 90% found just once. Study results and limitations: Measurement of T cell clonality placed uninvolved adjacent lung highest, above the level in tumor. Higher adjacent-lung clonality was associated with shorter survival. Researchers found a median around 57 of the top 100 tumor clones in adjacent lung. Only one tumor region went through sequencing, so heterogeneity may still be there.

The source material was peripheral blood, sampled before any cancer treatment. This receptor was taken from a female donor older than 55 with stage I lung adenocarcinoma. The chain recombines TRBV5-4 with TRBJ2-2; D possibly corresponds to TRBD2 (6 bases). For the CDR3, the DNA is TGTGCCAGCAGCTTGCCCCGACTAGAGGAGCTGTTTTTT. This translates into CASSLPRLEELFF. The full variable domain, rest sourced from reference TRBV5-4 and TRBJ2-2, is ETGVTQSPTHLIKTRGQQVTLRCSSQSGHNTVSWYQQALGQGPQFIFQYYREEENGRGNFPPRFSGLQFPNYSSELNVNALELDDSALYLCASSLPRLEELFFGEGSRLTVL.